This T cell receptor beta chain comes out of a study of blood T cell repertoires in COVID-19. The wider study: PBMCs, B-cell-depleted T cells, or T cells were the source of the cDNA or gDNA that made up the material.

The CDR3 consists of 12 residues. Trimming pared 6 bases from V and 8 bases from J, leaving 13 bases between. CDR1 is MNHEY, CDR2 SVGEGT, per germline. Patients of the Seattle cohort, enrolled during active infection, were followed longitudinally. Under the authors' procedure: Reference gene primers were amplified, and this amplification served to estimate nucleated cell counts. Libraries were prepared by immunoSEQ multiplex PCR; TCRdb keeps only in-frame clonotypes and omits some of them. The D gene and trimming were derived from the DNA, and the V and J assignments and clone size from that table. Among tens of thousands of clones listed, approximately 90% were seen once.

The clonotype was recovered from a woman between 50 and 59 years old with COVID-19, enrolled during active disease. The chain couples TRBV6-2 or TRBV6-3 to TRBJ1-2; D may be TRBD1 (6 bases). The sample consisted of peripheral blood. This chain's CDR3 is CASSSGARGYTF. The DNA for the CDR3 is TGTGCCAGCAGCTCAGGGGCGAGGGGCTACACCTTC.